The present entry profiles one T cell receptor beta chain with its context. The sample comes from a study of T-cell reconstitution after alpha-beta-depleted transplantation in children. Using unique molecular identifiers, the investigators prepared the TCRbeta library. Via MiXCR, TCRdb re-called the PCR reads, giving one row per CDR3 protein. This table holds 500,000 to 600,000 distinct CDR3 sequences, 15% to 20% found once. In germline, CDR1 is DFQATT, CDR2 SNEGSKA (reference sequence). Trimming pared 1 base from V and 0 bases from J, leaving 7 bases between. This CDR3 contains 14 residues. The rearrangement joins TRBV20-1 to TRBJ1-3; D call uncertain. The TCR was taken from a human donor who donated a stem cell graft to a child with acute lymphoblastic leukemia. This sample comprised PBMCs from the stem cell graft donor, obtained from the stem cell graft. In DNA, the CDR3 is TGCAGTGCTAGAGGGGGATACTCTGGAAACACCATATATTTT. Protein: CSARGGYSGNTIYF.